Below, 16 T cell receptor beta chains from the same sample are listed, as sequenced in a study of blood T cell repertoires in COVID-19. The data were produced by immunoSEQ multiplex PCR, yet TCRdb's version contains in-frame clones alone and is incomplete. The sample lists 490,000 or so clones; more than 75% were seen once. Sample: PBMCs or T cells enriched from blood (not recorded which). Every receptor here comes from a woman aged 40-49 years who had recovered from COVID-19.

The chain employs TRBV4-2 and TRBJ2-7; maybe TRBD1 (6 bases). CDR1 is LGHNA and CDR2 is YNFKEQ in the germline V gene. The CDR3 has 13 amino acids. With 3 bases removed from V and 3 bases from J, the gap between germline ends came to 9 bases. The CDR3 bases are TGTGCCAGCAGCCACGGACAGTTCTACGAGCAGTACTTC. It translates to CASSHGQFYEQYF.

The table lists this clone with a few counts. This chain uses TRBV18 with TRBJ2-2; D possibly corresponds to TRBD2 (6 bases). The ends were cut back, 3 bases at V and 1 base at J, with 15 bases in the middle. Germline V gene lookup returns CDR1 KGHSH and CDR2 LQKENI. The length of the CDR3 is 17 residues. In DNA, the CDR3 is TGTGCCAGCTCACCCAGCGCGGGGCCGGTGAACACCGGGGAGCTGTTTTTT. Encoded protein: CASSPSAGPVNTGELFF.

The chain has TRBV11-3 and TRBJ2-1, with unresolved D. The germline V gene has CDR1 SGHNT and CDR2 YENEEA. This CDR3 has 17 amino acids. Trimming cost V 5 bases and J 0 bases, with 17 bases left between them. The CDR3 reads CASSPRPRESSYNEQFF. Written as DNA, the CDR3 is TGTGCCAGCAGCCCCCGCCCTCGCGAGTCCTCCTACAATGAGCAGTTCTTC.

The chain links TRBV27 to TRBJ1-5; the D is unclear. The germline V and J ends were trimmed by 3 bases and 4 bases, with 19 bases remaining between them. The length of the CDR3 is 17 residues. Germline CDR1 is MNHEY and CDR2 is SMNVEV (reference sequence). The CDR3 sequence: CASSFLGSLNSNQPQHF. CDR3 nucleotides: TGTGCCAGCAGTTTTCTGGGCAGCTTAAACTCAAATCAGCCCCAGCATTTT.

The CDR3 DNA is TGTGCCAGCAGCAGATACTCAGGCGGGATCTACGAGCAGTACTTC. This gives the protein CASSRYSGGIYEQYF. The chain couples TRBV6-2 or TRBV6-3 to TRBJ2-7; a possible D gene is TRBD2 (6 bases). V was clipped by 6 bases and J by 3 bases, with 18 bases between them. Looked up from germline, CDR1 is MNHEY and CDR2 is SVGEGT. The CDR3 is 15 amino acids.

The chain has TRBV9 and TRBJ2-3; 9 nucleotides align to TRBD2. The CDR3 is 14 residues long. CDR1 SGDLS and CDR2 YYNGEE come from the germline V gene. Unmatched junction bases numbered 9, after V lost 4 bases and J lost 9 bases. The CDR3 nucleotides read TGTGCCAGCAGCTTCCGGACTAGCGACGGGACGCAGTATTTT. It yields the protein CASSFRTSDGTQYF.

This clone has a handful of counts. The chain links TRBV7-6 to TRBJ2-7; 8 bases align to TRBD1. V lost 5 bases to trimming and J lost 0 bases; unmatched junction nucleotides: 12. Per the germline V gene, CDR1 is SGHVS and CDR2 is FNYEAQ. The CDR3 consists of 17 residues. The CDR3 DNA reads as TGTGCCAGCAGCCCCCTCCAGGGACAGGCTCACTCCTACGAGCAGTACTTC. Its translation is CASSPLQGQAHSYEQYF.

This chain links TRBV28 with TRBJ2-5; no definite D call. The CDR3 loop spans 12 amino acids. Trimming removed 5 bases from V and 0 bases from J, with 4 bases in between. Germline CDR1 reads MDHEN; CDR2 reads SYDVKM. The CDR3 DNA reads TGTGCCAGCAGTCTGTACCAAGAGACCCAGTACTTC. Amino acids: CASSLYQETQYF.

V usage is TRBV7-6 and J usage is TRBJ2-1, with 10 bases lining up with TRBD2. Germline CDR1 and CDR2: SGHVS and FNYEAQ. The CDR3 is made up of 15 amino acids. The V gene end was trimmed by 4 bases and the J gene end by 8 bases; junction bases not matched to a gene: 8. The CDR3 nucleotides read TGTGCCAGCAGCTCCAGACCGGGACTAGCGTATGAGCAGTTCTTC. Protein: CASSSRPGLAYEQFF.

DNA of the CDR3: TGTGCCAGCAGCGAGCGGACTAGCGGGAGGGAGCAGTTCTTC. Translation: CASSERTSGREQFF. The V and J genes are TRBV11-2 and TRBJ2-1, with 14 nucleotides matching TRBD2. The V and J ends lost 5 bases and 10 bases, in that order; junction bases with no gene match: 4. The CDR3 is 14 amino acids. Germline-derived CDR1 and CDR2 are SGHAT and FQNNGV.

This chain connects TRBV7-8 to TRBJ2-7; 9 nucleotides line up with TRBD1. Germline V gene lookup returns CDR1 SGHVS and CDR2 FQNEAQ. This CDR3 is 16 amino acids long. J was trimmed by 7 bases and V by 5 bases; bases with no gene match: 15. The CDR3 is CASSLESGTGSWEQYF. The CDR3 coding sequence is TGTGCCAGCAGCCTGGAATCGGGGACAGGGTCTTGGGAGCAGTACTTC.

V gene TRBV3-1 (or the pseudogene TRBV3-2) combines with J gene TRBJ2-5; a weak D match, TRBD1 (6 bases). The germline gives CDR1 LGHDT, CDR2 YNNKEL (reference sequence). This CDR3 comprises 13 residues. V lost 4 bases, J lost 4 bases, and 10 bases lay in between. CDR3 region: CASSRLQGETQYF. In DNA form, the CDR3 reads TGTGCCAGCAGCCGACTACAGGGAGAGACCCAGTACTTC.

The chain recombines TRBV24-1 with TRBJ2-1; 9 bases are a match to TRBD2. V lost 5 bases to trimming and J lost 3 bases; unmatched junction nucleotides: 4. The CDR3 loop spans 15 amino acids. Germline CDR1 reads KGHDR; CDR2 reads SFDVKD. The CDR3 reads CATSVASGNYNEQFF. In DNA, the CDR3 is TGTGCCACCAGTGTGGCTAGCGGGAACTACAATGAGCAGTTCTTC.

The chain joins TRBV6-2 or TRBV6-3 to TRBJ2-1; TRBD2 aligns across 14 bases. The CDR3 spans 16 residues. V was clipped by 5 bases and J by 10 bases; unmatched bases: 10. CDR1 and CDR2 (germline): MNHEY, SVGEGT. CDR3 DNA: TGTGCCAGCAGTACTCTTGGACTAGCGGGAGGAGGGGAGCAGTTCTTC. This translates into CASSTLGLAGGGEQFF.

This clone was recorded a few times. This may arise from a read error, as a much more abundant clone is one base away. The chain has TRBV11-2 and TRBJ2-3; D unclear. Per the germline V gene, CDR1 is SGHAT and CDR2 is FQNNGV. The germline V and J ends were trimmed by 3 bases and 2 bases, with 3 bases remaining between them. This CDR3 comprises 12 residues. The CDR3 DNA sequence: TGTGCCAGCAGCTTCATCACAGATACGCAGTATTTT. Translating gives CASSFITDTQYF. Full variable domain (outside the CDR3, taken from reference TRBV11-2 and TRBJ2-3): EAGVAQSPRYKIIEKRQSVAFWCNPISGHATLYWYQQILGQGPKLLIQFQNNGVVDDSQLPKDRFSAERLKGVDSTLKIQPAKLEDSAVYLCASSFITDTQYFGPGTRLTVL.

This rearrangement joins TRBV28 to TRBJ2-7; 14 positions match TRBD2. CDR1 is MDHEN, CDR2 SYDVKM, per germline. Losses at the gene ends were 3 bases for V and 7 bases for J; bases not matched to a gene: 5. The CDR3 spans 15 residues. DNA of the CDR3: TGTGCCAGCAGTTTCGGACTAGCGGGGGGATGGGAGCAGTACTTC. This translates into CASSFGLAGGWEQYF.